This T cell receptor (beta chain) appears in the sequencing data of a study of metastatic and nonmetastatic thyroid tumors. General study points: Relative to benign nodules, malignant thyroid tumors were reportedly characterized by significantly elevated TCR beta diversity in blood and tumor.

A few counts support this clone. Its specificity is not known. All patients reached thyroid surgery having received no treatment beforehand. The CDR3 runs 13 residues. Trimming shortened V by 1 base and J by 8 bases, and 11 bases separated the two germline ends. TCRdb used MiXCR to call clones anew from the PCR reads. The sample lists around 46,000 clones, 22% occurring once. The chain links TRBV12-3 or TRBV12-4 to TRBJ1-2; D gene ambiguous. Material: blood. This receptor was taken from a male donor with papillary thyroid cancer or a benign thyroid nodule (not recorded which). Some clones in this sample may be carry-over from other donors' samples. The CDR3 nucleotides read TGTGCCAGCAGTTTAGATCCGGGTGGGGGCTACACCTTC. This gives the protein CASSLDPGGGYTF.